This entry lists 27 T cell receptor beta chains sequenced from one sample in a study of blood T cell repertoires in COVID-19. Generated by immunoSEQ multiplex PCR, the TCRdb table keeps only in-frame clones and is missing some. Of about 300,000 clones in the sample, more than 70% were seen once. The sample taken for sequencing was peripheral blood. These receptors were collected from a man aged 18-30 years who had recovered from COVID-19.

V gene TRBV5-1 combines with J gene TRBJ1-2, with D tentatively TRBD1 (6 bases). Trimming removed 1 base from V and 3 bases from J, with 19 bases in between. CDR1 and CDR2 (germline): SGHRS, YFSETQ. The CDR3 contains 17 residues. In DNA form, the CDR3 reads TGCGCCAGCAGCTTGCAGGGGCCGGCCCGGGGGGACTATGGCTACACCTTC. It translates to CASSLQGPARGDYGYTF. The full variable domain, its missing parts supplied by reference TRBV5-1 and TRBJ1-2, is KAGVTQTPRYLIKTRGQQVTLSCSPISGHRSVSWYQQTPGQGLQFLFEYFSETQRNKGNFPGRFSGRQFSNSRSEMNVSTLELGDSALYLCASSLQGPARGDYGYTFGSGTRLTVV.

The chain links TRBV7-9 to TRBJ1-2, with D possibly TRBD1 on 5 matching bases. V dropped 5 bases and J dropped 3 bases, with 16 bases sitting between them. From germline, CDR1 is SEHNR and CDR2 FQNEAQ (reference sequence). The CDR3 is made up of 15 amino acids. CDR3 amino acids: CASSIGQPGDYGYTF. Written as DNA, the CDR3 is TGTGCCAGCAGCATTGGACAACCGGGGGACTATGGCTACACCTTC.

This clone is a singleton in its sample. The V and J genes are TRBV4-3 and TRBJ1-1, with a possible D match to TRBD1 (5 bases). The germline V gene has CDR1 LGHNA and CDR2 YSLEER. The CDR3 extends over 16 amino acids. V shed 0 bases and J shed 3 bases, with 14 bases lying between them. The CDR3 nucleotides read TGCGCCAGCAGCCAAGACCTCCCGGGGGTAGACACTGAAGCTTTCTTT. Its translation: CASSQDLPGVDTEAFF.

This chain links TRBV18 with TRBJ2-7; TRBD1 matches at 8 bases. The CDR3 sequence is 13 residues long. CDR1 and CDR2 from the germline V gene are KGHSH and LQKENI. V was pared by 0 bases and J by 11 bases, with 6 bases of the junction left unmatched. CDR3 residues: CASSPPGTGPEYF. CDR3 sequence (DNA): TGTGCCAGCTCACCACCGGGGACAGGTCCTGAGTACTTC.

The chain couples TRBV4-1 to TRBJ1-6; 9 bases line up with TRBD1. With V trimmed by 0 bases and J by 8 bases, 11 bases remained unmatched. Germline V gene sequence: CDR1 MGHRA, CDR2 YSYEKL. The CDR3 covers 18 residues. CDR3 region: CASSQELTGGAMDSPLHF. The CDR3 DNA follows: TGCGCCAGCAGCCAAGAGCTAACAGGGGGCGCGATGGATTCACCCCTCCACTTT.

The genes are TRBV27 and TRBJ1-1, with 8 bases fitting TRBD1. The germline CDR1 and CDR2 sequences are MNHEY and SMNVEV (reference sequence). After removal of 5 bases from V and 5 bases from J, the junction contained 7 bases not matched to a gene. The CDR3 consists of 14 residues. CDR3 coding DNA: TGTGCCAGCAGTCTGACCAGGGGGCGAACTGAAGCTTTCTTT. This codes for CASSLTRGRTEAFF.

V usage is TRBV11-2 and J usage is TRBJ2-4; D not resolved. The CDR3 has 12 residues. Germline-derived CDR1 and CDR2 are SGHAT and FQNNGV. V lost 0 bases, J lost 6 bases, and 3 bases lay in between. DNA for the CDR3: TGTGCCAGCAGCTTAGATATAAACATTCAGTACTTC. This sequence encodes CASSLDINIQYF.

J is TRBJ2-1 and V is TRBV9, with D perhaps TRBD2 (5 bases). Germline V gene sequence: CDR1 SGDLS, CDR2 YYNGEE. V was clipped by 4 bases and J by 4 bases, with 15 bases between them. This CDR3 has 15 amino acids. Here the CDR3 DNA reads TGTGCCAGCAGCCCCACGGGGTCCGGGTACAATGAGCAGTTCTTC. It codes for CASSPTGSGYNEQFF.

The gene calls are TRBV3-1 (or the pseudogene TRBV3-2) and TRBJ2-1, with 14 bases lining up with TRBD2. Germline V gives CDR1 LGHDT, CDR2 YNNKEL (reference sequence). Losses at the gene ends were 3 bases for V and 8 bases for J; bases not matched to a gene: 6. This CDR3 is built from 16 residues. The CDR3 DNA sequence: TGTGCCAGCAGCCAGGGACTAGCGGGAGATGGGGATGAGCAGTTCTTC. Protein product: CASSQGLAGDGDEQFF.

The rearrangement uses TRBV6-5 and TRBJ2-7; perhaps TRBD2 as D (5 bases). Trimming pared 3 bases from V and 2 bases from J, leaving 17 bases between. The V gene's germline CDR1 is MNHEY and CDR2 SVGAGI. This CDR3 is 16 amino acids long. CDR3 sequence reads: CASSYSEVVVTYEQYF. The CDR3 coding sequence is TGTGCCAGCAGTTATTCGGAGGTCGTCGTGACCTACGAGCAGTACTTC.

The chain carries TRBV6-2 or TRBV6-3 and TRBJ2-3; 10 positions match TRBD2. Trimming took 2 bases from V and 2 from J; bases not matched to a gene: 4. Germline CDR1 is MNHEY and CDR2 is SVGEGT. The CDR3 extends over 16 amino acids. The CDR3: CASSYQRGGATDTQYF. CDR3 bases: TGTGCCAGCAGTTACCAGCGGGGGGGGGCCACAGATACGCAGTATTTT.

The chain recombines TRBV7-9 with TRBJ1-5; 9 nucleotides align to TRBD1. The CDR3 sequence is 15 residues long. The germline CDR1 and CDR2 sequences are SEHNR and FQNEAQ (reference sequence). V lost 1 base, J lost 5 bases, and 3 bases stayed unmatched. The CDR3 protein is CASSLGGTGHQPQHF. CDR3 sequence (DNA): TGTGCCAGCAGCTTAGGTGGGACAGGGCATCAGCCCCAGCATTTT.

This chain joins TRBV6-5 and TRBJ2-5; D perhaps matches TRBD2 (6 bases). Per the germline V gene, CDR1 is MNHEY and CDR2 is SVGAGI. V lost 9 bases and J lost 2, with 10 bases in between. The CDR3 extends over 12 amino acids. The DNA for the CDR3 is TGTGCCAGTGGACGGGGGCAAGAGACCCAGTACTTC. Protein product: CASGRGQETQYF.

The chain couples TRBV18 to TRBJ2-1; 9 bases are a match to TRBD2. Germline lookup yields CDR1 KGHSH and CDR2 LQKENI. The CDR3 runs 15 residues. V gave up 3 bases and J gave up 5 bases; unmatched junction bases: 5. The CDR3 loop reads CASSPGTSSNNEQFF. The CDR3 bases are TGTGCCAGCTCACCTGGGACTAGCAGTAACAATGAGCAGTTCTTC.

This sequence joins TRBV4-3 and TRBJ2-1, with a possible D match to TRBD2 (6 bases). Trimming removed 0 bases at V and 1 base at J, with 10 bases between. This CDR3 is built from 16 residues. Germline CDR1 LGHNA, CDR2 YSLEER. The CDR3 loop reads CASSQDGGGSYNEQFF. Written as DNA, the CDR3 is TGCGCCAGCAGCCAAGATGGGGGAGGATCCTACAATGAGCAGTTCTTC.

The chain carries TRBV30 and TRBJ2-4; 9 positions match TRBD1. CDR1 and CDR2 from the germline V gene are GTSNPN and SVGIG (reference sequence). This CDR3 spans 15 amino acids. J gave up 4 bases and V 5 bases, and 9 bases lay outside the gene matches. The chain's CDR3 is CAWDSGTGPKNIQYF. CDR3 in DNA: TGTGCCTGGGACTCCGGGACAGGGCCAAAAAACATTCAGTACTTC.

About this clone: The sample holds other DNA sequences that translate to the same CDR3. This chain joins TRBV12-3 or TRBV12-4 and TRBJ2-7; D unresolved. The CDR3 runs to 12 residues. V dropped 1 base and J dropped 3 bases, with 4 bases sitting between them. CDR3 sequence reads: CASSLGSYEQYF. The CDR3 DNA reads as TGTGCCAGCAGTTTAGGCAGCTACGAGCAGTACTTC.

Written as DNA, the CDR3 is TGTGCCAGCAGCCCCCGGGACAGGGCTGAAAAACTGTTTTTT. Amino acid sequence: CASSPRDRAEKLFF. The J gene is TRBJ1-4, the V gene TRBV7-6; 9 bases map to TRBD1. The CDR3 sequence is 14 residues long. With 5 bases clipped from V and 7 bases from J, the junction kept 5 bases outside the gene matches. CDR1 SGHVS and CDR2 FNYEAQ come from the germline V gene.

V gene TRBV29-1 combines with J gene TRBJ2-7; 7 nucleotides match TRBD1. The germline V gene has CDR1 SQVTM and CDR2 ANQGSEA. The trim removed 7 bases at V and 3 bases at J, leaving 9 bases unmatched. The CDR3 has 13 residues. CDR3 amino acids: CSASKTGDYEQYF. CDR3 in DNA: TGCAGCGCCTCTAAAACAGGGGACTACGAGCAGTACTTC.

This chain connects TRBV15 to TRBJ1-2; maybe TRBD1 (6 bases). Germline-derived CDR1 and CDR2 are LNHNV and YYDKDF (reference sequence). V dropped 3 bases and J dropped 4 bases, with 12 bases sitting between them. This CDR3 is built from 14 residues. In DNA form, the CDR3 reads TGTGCCACCAGCAGGCCAGGGGATTTCTATGGCTACACCTTC. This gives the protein CATSRPGDFYGYTF.

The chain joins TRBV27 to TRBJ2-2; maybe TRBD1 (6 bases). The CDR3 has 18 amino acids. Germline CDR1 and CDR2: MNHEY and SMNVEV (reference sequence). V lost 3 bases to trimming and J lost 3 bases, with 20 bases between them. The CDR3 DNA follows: TGTGCCAGCAGTTTCCTCGGAGGTGGGGGCGTGGACACCGGGGAGCTGTTTTTT. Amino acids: CASSFLGGGGVDTGELFF.

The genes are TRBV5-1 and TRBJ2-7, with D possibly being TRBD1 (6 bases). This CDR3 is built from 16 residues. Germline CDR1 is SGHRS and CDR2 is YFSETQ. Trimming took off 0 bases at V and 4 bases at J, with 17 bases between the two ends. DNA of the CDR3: TGCGCCAGCAGCTTGGCCTCCGGCAGGGGCCTATACGAGCAGTACTTC. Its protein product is CASSLASGRGLYEQYF.

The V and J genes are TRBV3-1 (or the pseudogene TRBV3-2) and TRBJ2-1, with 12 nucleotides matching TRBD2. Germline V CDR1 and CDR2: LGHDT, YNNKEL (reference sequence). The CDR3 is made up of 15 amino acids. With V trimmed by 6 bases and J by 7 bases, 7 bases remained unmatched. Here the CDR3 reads CASRAPSGRENEQFF. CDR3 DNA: TGTGCCAGCAGGGCCCCTAGCGGGAGGGAAAATGAGCAGTTCTTC.

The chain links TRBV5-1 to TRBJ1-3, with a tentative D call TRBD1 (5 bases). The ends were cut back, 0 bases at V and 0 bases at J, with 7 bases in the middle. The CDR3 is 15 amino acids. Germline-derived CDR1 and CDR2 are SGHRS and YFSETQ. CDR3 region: CASSLAGGSGNTIYF. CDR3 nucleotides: TGCGCCAGCAGCTTGGCGGGGGGCTCTGGAAACACCATATATTTT.

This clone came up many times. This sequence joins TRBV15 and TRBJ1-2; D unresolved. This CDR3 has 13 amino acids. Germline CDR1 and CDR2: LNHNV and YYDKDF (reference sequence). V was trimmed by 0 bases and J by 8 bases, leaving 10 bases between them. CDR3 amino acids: CATSRDGQAGYTF. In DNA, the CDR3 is TGTGCCACCAGCAGAGATGGGCAAGCCGGCTACACCTTC. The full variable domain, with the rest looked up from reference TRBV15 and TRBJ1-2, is DAMVIQNPRYQVTQFGKPVTLSCSQTLNHNVMYWYQQKSSQAPKLLFHYYDKDFNNEADTPDNFQSRRPNTSFCFLDIRSPGLGDTAMYLCATSRDGQAGYTFGSGTRLTVV.

CDR3 in DNA: TGTGCCAGCAGCCCCGGTTTCGGAGCAGAAGCTTTCTTT. It encodes CASSPGFGAEAFF. The J gene is TRBJ1-1, the V gene TRBV6-5; D unclear. V was cut by 6 bases and J by 8 bases, with 16 bases left in between. Germline loops: CDR1 MNHEY, CDR2 SVGAGI. This CDR3 spans 13 amino acids.

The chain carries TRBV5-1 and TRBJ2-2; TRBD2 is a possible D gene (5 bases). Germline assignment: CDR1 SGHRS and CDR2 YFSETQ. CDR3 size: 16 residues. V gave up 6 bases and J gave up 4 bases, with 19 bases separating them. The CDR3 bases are TGCGCCAGCAACCCCGTAGAGAAGGCGGGCACCGGGGAGCTGTTTTTT. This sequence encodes CASNPVEKAGTGELFF.